The clone carrying this TCR beta chain was detected a few times. The data originate from a study of blood T cell repertoires in COVID-19. Looking at the study overall: The study drew acute and convalescent COVID-19 samples from the United States, Italy and Spain. T cells, B-cell-depleted T cells, or PBMCs supplied cDNA or gDNA.

Methods used by the authors: Nucleated cell counts were estimated from reference gene primer amplification. Repertoires were generated with immunoSEQ multiplex PCR, while TCRdb's copy carries only in-frame clones and drops some. That table furnishes V, J and clone size, whereas the DNA furnished D and trimming. The table lists roughly 60,000 clones, roughly 86% of them singletons. The CDR3 is 14 residues long. The V gene's germline CDR1 is SGHKS and CDR2 YYEKEE (reference sequence). The junction had 4 bases not matched to a gene; V was cut back by 7 bases and J by 0 bases. Seattle cases were enrolled at active infection and followed longitudinally.

This clonotype was obtained from a middle-aged man with COVID-19, enrolled during active disease. Sequencing was done on a sample of peripheral blood. The chain joins TRBV5-5 to TRBJ2-1; 7 bases line up with TRBD2. The CDR3 DNA reads TGTGCCAGCGGTCCGGGGGGCTCCTACAATGAGCAGTTCTTC. Its protein is CASGPGGSYNEQFF.